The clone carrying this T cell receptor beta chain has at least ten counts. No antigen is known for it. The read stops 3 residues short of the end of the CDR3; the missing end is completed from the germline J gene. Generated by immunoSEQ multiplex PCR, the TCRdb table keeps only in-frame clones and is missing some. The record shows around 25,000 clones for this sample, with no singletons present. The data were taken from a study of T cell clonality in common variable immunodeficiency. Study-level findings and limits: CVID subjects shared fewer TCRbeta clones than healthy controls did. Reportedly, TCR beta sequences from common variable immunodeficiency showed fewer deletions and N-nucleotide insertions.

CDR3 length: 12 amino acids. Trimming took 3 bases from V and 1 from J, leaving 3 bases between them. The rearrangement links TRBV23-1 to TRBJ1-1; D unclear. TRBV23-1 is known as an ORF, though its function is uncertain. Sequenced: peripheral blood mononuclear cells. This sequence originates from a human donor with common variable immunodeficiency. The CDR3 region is CASSHRNTEAFF. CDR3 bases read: TGCGCCAGCAGTCACAGGAACACTGAA.